The rows below give T cell receptor beta chains drawn from one sample of a study of T cell changes during pregnancy in multiple sclerosis. This table comes from immunoSEQ multiplex PCR, and its TCRdb copy is limited to in-frame clones, with some not included. The sample holds 80,000 to 95,000 clones, around 96% seen once. Source: peripheral blood, taken in the second trimester of pregnancy. These receptors were collected from a female donor with multiple sclerosis, enrolled in a pregnancy study. Both conserved end residues are part of each CDR3. The order of the fields is D gene, J gene, V gene, clone size, CDR3 length, CDR3 DNA, CDR3 protein. The D gene is left open where the match is weak. The size field is filled for only some rows; it gives once, few, many or a size class.

- | TRBJ1-1 | TRBV16 | - | 15 | TGTGCCAGCAGCCCCCCTCCTACAGGGAACACTGAAGCTTTCTTT | CASSPPPTGNTEAFF
- | TRBJ2-2 | TRBV11-3 | - | 15 | TGTGCCAGCAGCTTAGCGGGAGTATCAACCGGGGAGCTGTTTTTT | CASSLAGVSTGELFF
- | TRBJ2-5 | TRBV18 | - | 11 | TGTGCCAGCTCACCCAAAGAGACCCAGTACTTC | CASSPKETQYF
- | TRBJ1-1 | TRBV28 | - | 13 | TGTGCCAGCACCTTAGCCCAGGGGTTCGAAGCTTTCTTT | CASTLAQGFEAFF
TRBD1 | TRBJ2-1 | TRBV4-1 | - | 15 | TGCGCCAGCAGCCAGGCCGGGACAGCTTACAATGAGCAGTTCTTC | CASSQAGTAYNEQFF
TRBD2 | TRBJ2-3 | TRBV5-1 | - | 16 | TGCGCCAGCAGCTTGGTACTAGCGGGAACCACAGATACGCAGTATTTT | CASSLVLAGTTDTQYF
- | TRBJ2-6 | TRBV7-8 | once | 17 | TGTGCCAGCAGCTTATATGGGTCGACAGGAGGGGCCAACGTCCTGACTTTC | CASSLYGSTGGANVLTF
TRBD1 | TRBJ2-7 | TRBV28 | - | 14 | TGTGCCACCACAGAGTGGACAGGGGGTTACGAGCAGTACTTC | CATTEWTGGYEQYF
- | TRBJ1-1 | TRBV6-1 | - | 13 | TGTGCCAGCAGTGTCGGGGGGCGGAATGAAGCTTTCTTT | CASSVGGRNEAFF
- | TRBJ2-2 | TRBV27 | once | 14 | TGTGCCAGCAGTTTTGGTGGGCGAACCGGGGAGCTGTTTTTT | CASSFGGRTGELFF
TRBD2 | TRBJ2-5 | TRBV10-3 | once | 13 | TGTGCCACCCTAGAACGGGGGGGGGAGACCCAGTACTTC | CATLERGGETQYF
TRBD1 | TRBJ2-5 | TRBV6-1 | - | 16 | TGTGCCAGCAGTGAAAACGGCAGGGGGCGAGGGGAGACCCAGTACTTC | CASSENGRGRGETQYF
TRBD2 | TRBJ2-3 | TRBV9 | - | 15 | TGTGCCAGCAGCGTTAGCGGGAGTAACGCAGATACGCAGTATTTT | CASSVSGSNADTQYF
- | TRBJ1-2 | TRBV9 | - | 14 | TGTGCCAGCAGCGCTACCCGGGGAGGGAGAGAATCCACCTTC | CASSATRGGRESTF
- | TRBJ2-7 | TRBV28 | once | 15 | TGTGCCAGCAGCATTGGACTTTTGAGCTCCTACGAGCAGTACTTC | CASSIGLLSSYEQYF
- | TRBJ2-7 | TRBV7-2 | once | 14 | TGTGCCAGCAGCTTAGAAGAGTTCTCCTACGAGCAGTACTTC | CASSLEEFSYEQYF
- | TRBJ2-7 | TRBV4-2 | - | 17 | TGTGCCAGCAGCCAGCGAACGGACAGCGAAAGCTCCTACGAGCAGTACTTC | CASSQRTDSESSYEQYF
- | TRBJ1-2 | TRBV4-1 | - | 15 | TGCGCCAGCAGCCCAAGAACAGTCCAATCTGAGGGCTACACCTTC | CASSPRTVQSEGYTF
- | TRBJ2-5 | TRBV6-5 | - | 11 | TGTGCCAGCAGCCCGCAAGAGACCCAGTACTTC | CASSPQETQYF
TRBD2 | TRBJ2-2 | TRBV9 | - | 16 | TGTGCCAGCAGCGCCACTAGCGGGGCGAACACCGGGGAGCTGTTTTTT | CASSATSGANTGELFF
- | TRBJ2-7 | TRBV11-2 | - | 11 | TGTGCCAGCAGAACAAAGTACGAGCAGTACTTC | CASRTKYEQYF
- | TRBJ1-5 | TRBV7-8 | - | 13 | TGTGCCAGCAGCCCGAGGGGGGGTCGGCCCCAGCATTTT | CASSPRGGRPQHF
TRBD2 | TRBJ2-1 | TRBV5-1 | - | 11 | TGCGCCAGCGCTAGCGGGAATGAGCAGTTCTTC | CASASGNEQFF
- | TRBJ2-7 | TRBV2 | - | 14 | TGTGCCAGCCAAGGATCGGCTAGTTCCTACGAGCAGTACTTC | CASQGSASSYEQYF
- | TRBJ1-1 | TRBV6-1 | - | 13 | TGTGCCAGCAGTGACCGTAATCTCGCTGAAGCTTTCTTT | CASSDRNLAEAFF
- | TRBJ2-1 | TRBV11-2 | - | 15 | TGTGCCAGCAGCTTTGGGGCAGGGTTTCGCAATGAGCAGTTCTTC | CASSFGAGFRNEQFF
TRBD1 | TRBJ1-3 | TRBV29-1 | - | 14 | TGCAGCGTTACGACAGGGAGGACTGGAAACACCATATATTTT | CSVTTGRTGNTIYF
- | TRBJ1-2 | TRBV9 | - | 14 | TGTGCCAGCAGCCCTCACAGGTATAACTATGGCTACACCTTC | CASSPHRYNYGYTF
- | TRBJ1-4 | TRBV4-3 | - | 15 | TGCGCCAGCAGCCAGCTAAGGGGGTACCATGAAAAACTGTTTTTT | CASSQLRGYHEKLFF